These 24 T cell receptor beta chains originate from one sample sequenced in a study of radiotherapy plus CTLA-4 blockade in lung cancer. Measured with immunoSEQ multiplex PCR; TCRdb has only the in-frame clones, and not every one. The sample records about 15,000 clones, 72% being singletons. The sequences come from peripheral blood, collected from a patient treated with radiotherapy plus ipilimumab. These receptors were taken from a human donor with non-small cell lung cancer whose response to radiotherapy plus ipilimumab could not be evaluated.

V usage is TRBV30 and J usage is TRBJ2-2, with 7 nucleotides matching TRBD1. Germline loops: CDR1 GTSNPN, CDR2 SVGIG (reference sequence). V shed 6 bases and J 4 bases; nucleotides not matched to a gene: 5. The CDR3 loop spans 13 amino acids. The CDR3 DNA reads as TGTGCCTGCCAGACAGGGAGCACCGGGGAGCTGTTTTTT. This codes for CACQTGSTGELFF.

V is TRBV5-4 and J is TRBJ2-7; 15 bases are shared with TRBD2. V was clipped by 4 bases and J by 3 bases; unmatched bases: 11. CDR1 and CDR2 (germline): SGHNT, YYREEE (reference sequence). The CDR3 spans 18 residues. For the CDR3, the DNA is TGTGCCAGCAGCGTGGGACTAGCGGGGGGCGGGTTAGACTACGAGCAGTACGTC. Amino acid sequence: CASSVGLAGGGLDYEQYV.

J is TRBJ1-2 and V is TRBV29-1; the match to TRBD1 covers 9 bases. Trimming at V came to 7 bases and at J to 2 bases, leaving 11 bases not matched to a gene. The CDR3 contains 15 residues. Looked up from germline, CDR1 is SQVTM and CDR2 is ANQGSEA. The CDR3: CSGGQGIGNNYGYTF. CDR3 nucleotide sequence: TGCAGCGGGGGACAGGGCATAGGAAACAACTATGGCTACACCTTC.

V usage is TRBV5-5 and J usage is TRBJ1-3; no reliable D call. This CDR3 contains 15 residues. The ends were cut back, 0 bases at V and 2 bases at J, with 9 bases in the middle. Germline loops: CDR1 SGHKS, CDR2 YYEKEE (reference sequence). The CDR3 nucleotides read TGTGCCAGCAGCTTGGGGGCAGGTCCTGGAAACACCATATATTTT. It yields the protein CASSLGAGPGNTIYF.

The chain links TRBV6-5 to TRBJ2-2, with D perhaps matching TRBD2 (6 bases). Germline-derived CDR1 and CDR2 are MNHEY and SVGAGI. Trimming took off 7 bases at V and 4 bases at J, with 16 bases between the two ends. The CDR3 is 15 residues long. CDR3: CASKPGLTSTGELFF. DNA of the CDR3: TGTGCCAGCAAACCCGGACTAACTTCCACCGGGGAGCTGTTTTTT.

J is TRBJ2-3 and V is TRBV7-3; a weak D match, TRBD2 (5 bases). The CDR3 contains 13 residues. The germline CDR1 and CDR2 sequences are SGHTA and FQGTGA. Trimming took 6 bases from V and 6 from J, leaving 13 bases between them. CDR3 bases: TGTGCCAGCAGTTTCGGAGGTGGCGATACGCAGTATTTT. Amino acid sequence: CASSFGGGDTQYF.

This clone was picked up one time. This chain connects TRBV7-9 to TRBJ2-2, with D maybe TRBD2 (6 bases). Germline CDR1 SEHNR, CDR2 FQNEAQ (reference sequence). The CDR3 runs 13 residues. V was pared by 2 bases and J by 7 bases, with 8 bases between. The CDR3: CASSLLGGGELFF. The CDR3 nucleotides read TGTGCCAGCAGCTTACTCGGGGGCGGGGAGCTGTTTTTT.

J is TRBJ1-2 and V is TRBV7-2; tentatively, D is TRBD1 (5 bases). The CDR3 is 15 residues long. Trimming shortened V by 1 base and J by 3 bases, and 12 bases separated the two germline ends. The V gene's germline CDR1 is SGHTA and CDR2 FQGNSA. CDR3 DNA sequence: TGTGCCAGCAGCTTAGTGGGCAGGGCGGACTATGGCTACACCTTC. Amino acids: CASSLVGRADYGYTF.

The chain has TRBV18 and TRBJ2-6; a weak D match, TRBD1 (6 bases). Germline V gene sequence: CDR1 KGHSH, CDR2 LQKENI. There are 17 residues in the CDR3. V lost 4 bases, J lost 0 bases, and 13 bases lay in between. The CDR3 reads CASSQPQGPSGANVLTF. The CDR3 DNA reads TGTGCCAGCTCACAACCACAGGGACCCTCTGGGGCCAACGTCCTGACTTTC.

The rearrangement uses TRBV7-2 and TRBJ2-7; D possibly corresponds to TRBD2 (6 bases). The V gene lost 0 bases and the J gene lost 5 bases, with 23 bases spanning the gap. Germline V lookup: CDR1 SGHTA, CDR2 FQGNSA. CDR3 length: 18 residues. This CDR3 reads CASSLARLGHLLRNEQYF. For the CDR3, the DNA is TGTGCCAGCAGCTTAGCCCGACTAGGCCACCTCCTCCGGAACGAGCAGTACTTC.

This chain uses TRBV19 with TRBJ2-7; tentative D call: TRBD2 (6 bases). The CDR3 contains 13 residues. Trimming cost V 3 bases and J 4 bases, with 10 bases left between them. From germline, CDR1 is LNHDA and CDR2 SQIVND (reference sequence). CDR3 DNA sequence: TGTGCCAGTAGTATGGGAGGAGGTTACGAGCAGTACGTC. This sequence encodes CASSMGGGYEQYV.

The chain's CDR3 is CASTSLSGRRYEQYF. The DNA of the CDR3 is TGTGCCAGCACCTCACTCTCAGGGCGCAGGTACGAGCAGTACTTC. The gene calls are TRBV28 and TRBJ2-5, with D possibly TRBD1 on 5 matching bases. The end of the DNA fits TRBJ2-7 better, so the J call may be wrong. The CDR3 sequence is 15 residues long. Germline values: CDR1 MDHEN, CDR2 SYDVKM.

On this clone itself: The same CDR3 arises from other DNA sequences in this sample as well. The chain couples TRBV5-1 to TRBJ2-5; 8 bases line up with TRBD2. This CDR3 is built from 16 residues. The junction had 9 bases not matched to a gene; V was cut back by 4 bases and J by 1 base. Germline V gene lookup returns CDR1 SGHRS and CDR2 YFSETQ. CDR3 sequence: CASSLGLAGGQETQYF. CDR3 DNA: TGCGCCAGCAGCCTGGGGCTGGCGGGGGGCCAAGAGACCCAGTACTTC.

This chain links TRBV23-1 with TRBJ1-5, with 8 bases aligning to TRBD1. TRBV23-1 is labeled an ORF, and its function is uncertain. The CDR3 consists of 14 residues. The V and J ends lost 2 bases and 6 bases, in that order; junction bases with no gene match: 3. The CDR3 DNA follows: TGCGCCAGCAGTCAAAACAGGGGGAGTCAGCCCCAGCATTTT. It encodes CASSQNRGSQPQHF.

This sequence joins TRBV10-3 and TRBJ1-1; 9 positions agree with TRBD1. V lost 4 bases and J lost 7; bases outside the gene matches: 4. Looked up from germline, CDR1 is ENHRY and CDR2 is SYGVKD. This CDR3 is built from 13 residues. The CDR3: CAISGQGGNEAFF. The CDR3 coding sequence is TGTGCCATCAGTGGACAGGGGGGCAATGAAGCTTTCTTT.

The CDR3 loop reads CASSSPSAGATDTQYF. The DNA of the CDR3 is TGTGCCAGCAGCTCCCCGTCAGCGGGGGCCACAGATACGCAGTATTTT. The chain has TRBV7-2 and TRBJ2-3, with TRBD2 identical over 8 bases. Germline lookup yields CDR1 SGHTA and CDR2 FQGNSA. This CDR3 is 16 amino acids long. After removal of 4 bases from V and 2 bases from J, the junction contained 8 bases not matched to a gene.

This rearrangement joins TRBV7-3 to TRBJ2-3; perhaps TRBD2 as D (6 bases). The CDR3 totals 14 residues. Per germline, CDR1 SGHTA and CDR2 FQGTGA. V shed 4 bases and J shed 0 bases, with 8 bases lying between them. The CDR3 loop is CASSSRGSTDTQYF. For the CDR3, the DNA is TGTGCCAGCAGCTCCCGGGGGAGCACAGATACGCAGTATTTT.

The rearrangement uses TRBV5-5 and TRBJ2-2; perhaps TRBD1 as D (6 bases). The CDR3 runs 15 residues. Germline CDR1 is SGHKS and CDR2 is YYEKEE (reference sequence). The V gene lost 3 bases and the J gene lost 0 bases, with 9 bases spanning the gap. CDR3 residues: CASSSRTANTGELFF. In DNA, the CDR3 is TGTGCCAGCAGCTCCCGGACAGCGAACACCGGGGAGCTGTTTTTT.

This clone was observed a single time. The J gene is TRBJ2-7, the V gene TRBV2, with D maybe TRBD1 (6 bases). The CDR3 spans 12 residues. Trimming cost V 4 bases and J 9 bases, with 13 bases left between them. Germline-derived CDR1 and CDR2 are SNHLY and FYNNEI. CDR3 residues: CASSGDRSGQYF. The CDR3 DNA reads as TGTGCCAGCAGTGGTGACAGGTCGGGGCAGTACTTC.

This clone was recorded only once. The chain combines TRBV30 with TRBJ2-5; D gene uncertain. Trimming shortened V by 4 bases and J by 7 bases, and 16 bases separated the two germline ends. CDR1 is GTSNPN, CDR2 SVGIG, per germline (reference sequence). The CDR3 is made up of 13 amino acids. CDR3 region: CAWNFAPPGTQYF. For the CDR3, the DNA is TGTGCCTGGAACTTTGCACCTCCCGGGACCCAGTACTTC.

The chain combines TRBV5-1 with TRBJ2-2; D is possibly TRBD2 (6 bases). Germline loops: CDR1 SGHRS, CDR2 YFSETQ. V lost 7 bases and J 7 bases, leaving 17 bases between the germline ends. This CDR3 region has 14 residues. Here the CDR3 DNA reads TGCGCCAGCGGGCCCGGCGACGGGGGCGGGGAGCTGTTTTTT. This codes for CASGPGDGGGELFF.

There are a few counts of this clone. The CDR3 coding sequence is TGTGCCAGCAGCCCCCCGGGTGAGGCGGGTGGCTACACCTTC. This gives the protein CASSPPGEAGGYTF. The V call is TRBV7-9, the J call TRBJ1-2; D gene uncertain. The CDR3 is made up of 14 amino acids. From germline, CDR1 is SEHNR and CDR2 FQNEAQ (reference sequence). V lost 5 bases and J lost 7, with 17 bases in between. The full variable domain, with the rest looked up from reference TRBV7-9 and TRBJ1-2, is DTGVSQNPRHKITKRGQNVTFRCDPISEHNRLYWYRQTLGQGPEFLTYFQNEAQLEKSRLLSDRFSAERPKGSFSTLEIQRTEQGDSAMYLCASSPPGEAGGYTFGSGTRLTVV.

The CDR3 nucleotides read TGCGCCAGCAGGTCGGGGGGTGAAGCTTTCTTT. It is translated as CASRSGGEAFF. The chain couples TRBV10-2 to TRBJ1-1; tentatively, D is TRBD1 (5 bases). This CDR3 contains 11 residues. Deletions cut 6 bases from V and 7 bases from J, with 9 bases between. Looked up from germline, CDR1 is WSHSY and CDR2 is SAAADI.

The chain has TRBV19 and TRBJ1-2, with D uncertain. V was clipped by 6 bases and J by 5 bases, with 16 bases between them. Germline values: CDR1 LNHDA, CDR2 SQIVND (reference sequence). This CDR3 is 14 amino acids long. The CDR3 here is CASSPLGSGYGYTF. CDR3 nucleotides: TGTGCCAGTAGCCCTCTGGGTTCGGGTTATGGCTACACCTTC.